This T cell receptor beta chain was obtained from a study of T cells in localized non-small cell lung cancer. Notes on the study in general: Higher blood T cell density tracked longer overall survival.

A note on this clone: Its antigen is not known.

V was cut by 3 bases and J by 10 bases, with 19 bases left in between. Per germline, CDR1 GTSNPN and CDR2 SVGIG (reference sequence). CDR3 length: 15 residues. Generated by immunoSEQ multiplex PCR, the TCRdb table keeps only in-frame clones and is missing some. The sample lists some 80,000 clones, approximately 84% seen once, with 2.8% in the top ten. Sequenced here: peripheral blood, sampled before any cancer treatment. The source of this sequence is a man between 35 and 75 years old with stage I lung adenocarcinoma. The rearrangement links TRBV30 to TRBJ1-6; maybe TRBD1 (6 bases). The CDR3 spells CAWREQWGAWSPLHF. Written as DNA, the CDR3 is TGTGCCTGGAGGGAACAATGGGGGGCTTGGTCACCCCTCCACTTT.